This T cell receptor beta chain appears in the sequencing data of a study of blood T cells in healthy people across ages. This clonotype has only a few counts. For the second PCR, which ran for about 6 to 11 cycles, a sample-barcoded 5' primer and a J-beta primer mix were used. TCRdb reprocessed the 5' RACE reads via MiXCR and lists one record per CDR3 protein. The sample lists 650,000 to 1,000,000 distinct CDR3 sequences, about 37% occurring once. The TCR comes from a man between 18 and 29 years old in good health. The sequenced material came from blood.

The CDR3 loop reads CASSYVQGVDSYNEQFF. The CDR3 DNA sequence: TGTGCCAGCAGTTACGTACAGGGGGTAGACTCCTACAATGAGCAGTTCTTC. V is TRBV6-2 or TRBV6-3 and J is TRBJ2-1, with 8 bases aligning to TRBD1. Losses at the gene ends were 2 bases for V and 0 bases for J; bases not matched to a gene: 6. Per germline, CDR1 MNHEY and CDR2 SVGEGT. The CDR3 contains 17 residues.